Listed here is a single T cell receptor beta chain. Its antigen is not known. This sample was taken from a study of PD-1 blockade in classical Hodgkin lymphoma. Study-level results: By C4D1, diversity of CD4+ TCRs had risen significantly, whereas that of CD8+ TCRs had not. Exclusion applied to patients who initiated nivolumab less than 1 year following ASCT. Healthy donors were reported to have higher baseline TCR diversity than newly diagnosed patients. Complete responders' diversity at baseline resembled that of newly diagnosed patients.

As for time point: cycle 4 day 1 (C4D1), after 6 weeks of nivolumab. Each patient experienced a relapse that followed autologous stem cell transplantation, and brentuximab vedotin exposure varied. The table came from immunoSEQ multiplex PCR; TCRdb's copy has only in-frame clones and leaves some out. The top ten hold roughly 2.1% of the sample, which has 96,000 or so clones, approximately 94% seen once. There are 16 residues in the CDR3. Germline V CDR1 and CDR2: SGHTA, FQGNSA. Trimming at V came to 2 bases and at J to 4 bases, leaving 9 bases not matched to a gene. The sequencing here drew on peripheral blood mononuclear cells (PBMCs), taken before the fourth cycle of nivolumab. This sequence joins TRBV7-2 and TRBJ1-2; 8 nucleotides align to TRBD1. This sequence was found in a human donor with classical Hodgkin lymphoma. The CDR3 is CASSLPGGGGGYGYTF. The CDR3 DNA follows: TGTGCCAGCAGCTTACCAGGGGGCGGAGGTGGCTATGGCTACACCTTC.